This T cell receptor (beta chain) comes out of a study of T cell repertoires in cytomegalovirus infection (dated by TCRdb to between 2017 and 2020). In the study overall: Recently identified HLA-C-restricted CMV epitopes, whose presentation resists viral immunomodulation, were targeted by peptide stimulations together with well-studied HLA-B-restricted epitopes. Donor HLA type was relevant to the analysis, because carriage of CMV infection together with the matching HLA type was indicated by public TCR beta signatures. Study-wide conclusions, independent of this receptor: In both this cohort and an independent cohort of some 380 donors, the cumulative frequency of public TCR beta family members distinguished carriers of CMV infection plus the relevant HLA type. The ex vivo response was dominated by HLA-C-restricted CMV-specific TCR beta clonotypes, and the single most frequent clonotype in two of eight donors was supplied by these HLA-C-restricted clonotypes.

This clonotype was seen more than once but under ten times. The antigen this receptor binds is unknown. Base qualities are not recorded, but no much larger clone differs from it by a single base. The CDR3 sequence holds 13 residues, the cysteine and phenylalanine included. Only the CDR3 part of the read is kept: 39 bases, read in frame from the first base. Per the germline V gene, SQVTM is the CDR1 and ANQGSEA is the CDR2. Ends trimmed: V by 4 bases, J by 5 bases; bases unmatched to a gene: 8. According to the study, the label for this sample's treatment or condition signals: in vitro stimulation with specific CMV peptide epitopes to enrich CMV-specific T cells. Sequenced on an Illumina HiSeq 1500. The raw public reads went through TCRdb reprocessing: fastp at Q25, MiXCR clone calling, in-frame beta chains kept. Rows are combined by CDR3 protein, so each entry shows the most common genes and DNA. The sample table contains about 160,000 distinct CDR3 sequences; only one count was recorded for less than 25% of them. Of the sample, 20% to 30% is held by the ten largest clones.

Sequenced material: CD8+ T cells from cultured PBMCs, taken from culture after CMV antigen stimulation. This receptor was obtained from a human donor in good health (CMV status not recorded). Some clones in this sample may be carry-over from other donors' samples. The rearrangement combines TRBV29-1 with TRBJ2-7; 7 junctional bases match TRBD1. In nucleotides, the sequence is TGCAGCGTTGGACGACAGGGCCCCAACGAGCAGTACTTC. Its product reads: CSVGRQGPNEQYF.